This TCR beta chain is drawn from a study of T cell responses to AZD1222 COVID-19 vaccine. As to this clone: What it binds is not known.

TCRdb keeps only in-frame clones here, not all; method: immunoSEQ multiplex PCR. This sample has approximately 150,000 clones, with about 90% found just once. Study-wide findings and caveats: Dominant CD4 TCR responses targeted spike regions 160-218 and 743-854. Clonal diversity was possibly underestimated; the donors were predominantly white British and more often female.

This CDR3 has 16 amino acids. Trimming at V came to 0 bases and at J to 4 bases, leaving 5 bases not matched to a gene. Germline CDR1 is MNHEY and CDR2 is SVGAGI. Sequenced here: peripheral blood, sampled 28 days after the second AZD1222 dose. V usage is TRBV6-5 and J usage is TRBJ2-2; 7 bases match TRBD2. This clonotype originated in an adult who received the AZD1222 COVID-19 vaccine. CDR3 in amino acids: CASSYSGGVGTGELFF. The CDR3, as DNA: TGTGCCAGCAGTTACTCGGGGGGGGTTGGCACCGGGGAGCTGTTTTTT.